A single sample gave rise to the 8 T cell receptor beta chains below, sequenced in a study of Ad26.COV2.S vaccination and SARS-CoV-2 variants. Method: immunoSEQ multiplex PCR; TCRdb's copy keeps in-frame clones and lacks some. The sample carries around 300,000 clones, about 88% recorded once. Treatment described: about 20 received Ad26.COV2.S at low or high dose, single or two shots; about 5 received placebo; per-sample allocation not given. It was on day 63 after the first vaccine or placebo injection that samples were taken. Sequences were derived from peripheral blood, sampled in a trial of Ad26.COV2.S vaccine versus placebo. Receptor source: a person between 18 and 65 years old who received the Ad26.COV2.S COVID-19 vaccine or a placebo.

This CDR3 reads CASTRQGVGELFF. CDR3 bases: TGTGCCAGCACCCGACAGGGGGTCGGGGAGCTGTTTTTT. This chain links TRBV14 with TRBJ2-2, with 9 positions matching TRBD1. The CDR3 has 13 amino acids. Trimming cost V 7 bases and J 7 bases; bases outside gene matches: 4. Germline CDR1 is SGHDN and CDR2 is FVKESK.

This chain links TRBV7-3 with TRBJ2-5; a weak D match, TRBD1 (6 bases). Germline-derived CDR1 and CDR2 are SGHTA and FQGTGA. V was shortened by 2 bases and J by 3 bases, with 13 bases between the two germline ends. CDR3 length: 15 residues. CDR3 nucleotides: TGTGCCAGCAGCTTATGGGGGCAGAGGGAAGAGACCCAGTACTTC. It is translated as CASSLWGQREETQYF.

This clone has only a few counts. The V and J genes are TRBV6-5 and TRBJ1-1; D remains ambiguous. V lost 0 bases and J lost 1, with 3 bases in between. The germline V gene encodes CDR1 MNHEY and CDR2 SVGAGI. This CDR3 comprises 13 residues. The CDR3 DNA reads TGTGCCAGCAGTTACTCGGAGAACACTGAAGCTTTCTTT. This gives the protein CASSYSENTEAFF.

V gene TRBV14 combines with J gene TRBJ2-7; 9 positions match TRBD2. V shed 1 base, J shed 3 bases, and the junction held 16 bases outside the gene matches. Germline V gene data show CDR1 as SGHDN and CDR2 as FVKESK. This CDR3 has 19 residues. CDR3 amino acids: CASSQGLARSGSPIYEQYF. The DNA for the CDR3 is TGTGCCAGCAGCCAAGGCCTAGCGCGTAGCGGGAGTCCGATCTACGAGCAGTACTTC.

The CDR3 is CASSYGRPDSPLHF. The DNA of the CDR3 is TGTGCCAGCAGTTACGGGAGACCAGATTCACCCCTCCACTTT. The V and J genes are TRBV6-6 and TRBJ1-6; D remains ambiguous. There are 14 residues in the CDR3. The V end was cut by 2 bases, the J end by 8 bases, with 10 bases between. Germline V lookup: CDR1 MNHNY, CDR2 SVGAGI (reference sequence).

This clone was recorded a few times. This chain connects TRBV29-1 to TRBJ2-7, with 9 bases aligning to TRBD2. Germline CDR1 and CDR2: SQVTM and ANQGSEA. There are 15 residues in the CDR3. V lost 6 bases, J lost 4 bases, and 13 bases stayed unmatched. CDR3 bases: TGCAGCGTCACGTCCCCTAGCGGGACTCCTTACGAGCAGTACTTC. Translating it yields CSVTSPSGTPYEQYF.

This clone appeared a few times. CDR3 sequence: CASSFRESGYEQYF. The CDR3, as DNA: TGTGCCAGCAGCTTCCGGGAAAGTGGCTACGAGCAGTACTTC. The V call is TRBV11-2, the J call TRBJ2-7; D is possibly TRBD2 (5 bases). The V gene's germline CDR1 is SGHAT and CDR2 FQNNGV. There are 14 residues in the CDR3. Trimming took off 3 bases at V and 3 bases at J, with 12 bases between the two ends.

The chain employs TRBV2 and TRBJ1-6; D not resolved. The germline V and J ends were trimmed by 4 bases and 0 bases, with 10 bases remaining between them. The CDR3 is 16 amino acids. Germline V gives CDR1 SNHLY, CDR2 FYNNEI. Written as DNA, the CDR3 is TGTGCCAGCAGTGTGGCCAGGAGCTCCTATAATTCACCCCTCCACTTT. Its translation: CASSVARSSYNSPLHF.